The present TCR beta chain was sequenced within a study of shared clonotypes between healthy human individuals. This CDR3 is built from 14 residues. V was cut by 2 bases and J by 3 bases, with 11 bases left in between. CDR1 and CDR2 from the germline V gene are LNHDA and SQIVND (reference sequence). In its sample, this clone was seen a few times. Its antigen remains unidentified. Whole-study findings and limits: Some clonotypes were shared by all four sorted-subset donors, while others were not shared. The non-shared ones had lower generation probabilities than the shared ones. The diversity represented, both genetic and in exposure history, was limited by few donors.

Only in-frame clones appear in the TCRdb table, and some are missing; sequencing was by immunoSEQ multiplex PCR. The sample lists around 340,000 clones; about 70% were seen once. J is TRBJ2-7 and V is TRBV19; a possible D gene is TRBD1 (5 bases). The material sequenced was memory CD4+ T cells sorted from blood. Noted subset: CD45RA-negative fraction. The sequence came from a man younger than 45 in good health. The CDR3 region is CASSIRDSLYEQYF. CDR3 nucleotide sequence: TGTGCCAGTAGTATAAGAGACAGCCTCTACGAGCAGTACTTC.